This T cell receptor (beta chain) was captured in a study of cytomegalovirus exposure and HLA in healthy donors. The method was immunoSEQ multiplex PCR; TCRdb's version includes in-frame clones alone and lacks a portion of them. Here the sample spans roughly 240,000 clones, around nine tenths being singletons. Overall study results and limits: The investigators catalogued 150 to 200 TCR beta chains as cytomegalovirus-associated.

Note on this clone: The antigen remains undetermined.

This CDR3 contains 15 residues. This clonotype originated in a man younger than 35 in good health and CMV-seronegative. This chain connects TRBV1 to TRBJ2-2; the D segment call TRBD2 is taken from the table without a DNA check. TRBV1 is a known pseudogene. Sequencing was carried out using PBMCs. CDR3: CTSSQDLAESGELFF. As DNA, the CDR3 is TGCACCAGCAGCCAAGATTTAGCAGAATCCGGGGAGCTGTTTTTT.